This paragraph reports one T cell receptor beta chain. It has no known antigen specificity. Qualities for individual bases were not recorded, and no much larger clone is one base off. V loses 2 bases of germline sequence and J loses 7 bases, and the interval between the two ends is 20 bases. From the cysteine up to the phenylalanine, the CDR3 has a length of 17 residues. The entry retains the CDR3 DNA only, 51 bases that are in frame from base 1. The germline V gene specifies MNHEY as CDR1 and SVGEGT as CDR2. High-throughput TCR beta sequencing profiled peripheral blood CD8+ and CD4+ T cells from healthy donors, Susac syndrome patients and multiple sclerosis patients. Susac syndrome patients met recently defined diagnostic criteria for definite or probable disease. CD8+ TEMRA cells were enriched by FACS, while bulk CD8+ and CD4+ T cells were purified by magnetic negative isolation. Blood was drawn into EDTA tubes, processed within 24 hours, and PBMCs were isolated by density gradient centrifugation. PBMCs intended for TCR sequencing were frozen in liquid nitrogen and were later thawed in a 37 degrees C water bath. Purity of sorted or isolated CD4+, CD8+ and CD8+ TEMRA cells was at least 90%.

RNA was extracted using the RNeasy kit, and about 0.5 to 1 microgram was reverse transcribed with random hexamers. TCR beta CDR3 regions were amplified with the immunoSEQ multiplex PCR assay covering 54 Vbeta and 13 Jbeta segments. Bias from PCR amplification was corrected by using a synthetic template baseline for primer optimization and for computational correction. For the original study's pipeline: Reads were assigned to V, D and J genes according to IMGT and analyzed in immunoSEQ Analyzer, with only productive sequences retained. Clonality was calculated as one minus the Shannon entropy normalized by log2 of the number of productive unique sequences. For each patient and control, public and private clones were evaluated among the 100 most prevalent clones. Clones were defined as Susac-specific if absent from the healthy and MS cohorts, from around 1,100 published viral clones and from other ImmuneACCESS disease sequences. TCRdb passed the public sequencing reads through fastp at Q25 and MiXCR, retaining productive beta sequences. Every distinct CDR3 protein forms one entry, paired with its most common genes and DNA. The V and J calls here are based on TCRdb, not the publication. The sample table records more than 100,000 distinct CDR3 sequences; 85% to 95% of these occur just once. The ten largest clones capture 0.25% to 0.3% of the sample.

The entry originates in a study of CD8 T cells in Susac syndrome (dated by TCRdb to about 2019). With regard to the full study: Of the Susac syndrome patients who were sequenced, about 6 had clinically active disease and eight were in clinical remission. CD8+ T cell repertoire clonality was compared between about 12 healthy donors, roughly 14 Susac syndrome patients and 15 multiple sclerosis patients. Susac syndrome patients were therapy-naive, on corticosteroids (some also receiving IVIg), or on IVIg alone at blood withdrawal. Repertoire sequencing was used to test whether CD8+ T cell activation and differentiation in Susac syndrome was antigen driven.

The study at large found these results: Susac syndrome CD8+ repertoires showed clonal expansion, highest in CD8+ TEMRA cells and greater in clinically active than remitting patients. The number of individuals in the TCR sequencing and HLA analysis was recognized as being relatively small. Looking at Susac-specific public clones, the researchers identified fewer than 20 in the total CD8+ repertoire and a few in the CD8+ TEMRA repertoire.

Sequencing was done on a sample of CD8+ T cells from PBMCs. The receptor was derived from a human donor with Susac syndrome. Rearrangement joined TRBV6-2 or TRBV6-3 to TRBJ2-2, with a tentative D gene TRBD2 over 5 matching bases. CDR3 protein: CASSYQPGWLEVGELFF. The nucleotides are TGTGCCAGCAGTTACCAGCCGGGATGGCTAGAGGTCGGGGAGCTGTTTTTT.